Each of the 14 T cell receptor beta chains below was sequenced from the same sample in a study of T cell changes during pregnancy in multiple sclerosis. Profiling relied on immunoSEQ multiplex PCR, and the TCRdb table lists in-frame clones only, not all of them. Among about 52,000 clones listed, around 92% were seen once. The specimen comprised CD4+ T cells from peripheral blood mononuclear cells, sampled in the third trimester of pregnancy. Source of these receptors: a female donor with multiple sclerosis, enrolled in a pregnancy study.

This chain joins TRBV18 and TRBJ1-2, with no clear D. Germline lookup yields CDR1 KGHSH and CDR2 LQKENI. V was trimmed by 4 bases and J by 8 bases, leaving 14 bases between them. The length of the CDR3 is 13 residues. CDR3 sequence (DNA): TGTGCCAGCTCACTAAGGGAGGATGGGGGCTACACCTTC. As protein: CASSLREDGGYTF.

This chain uses TRBV2 with TRBJ1-5; TRBD1 matches 7 bases. The length of the CDR3 is 15 residues. The V gene's germline CDR1 is SNHLY and CDR2 FYNNEI. V shed 1 base, J shed 5 bases, and the junction held 5 bases outside the gene matches. DNA for the CDR3: TGTGCCAGCAGTGAAGGACAGGGAGATTATCAGCCCCAGCATTTT. Its translation is CASSEGQGDYQPQHF.

The chain couples TRBV28 to TRBJ1-5; D is ambiguous. Per germline, CDR1 MDHEN and CDR2 SYDVKM. The CDR3 runs 14 residues. With 3 bases removed from V and 4 bases from J, the gap between germline ends came to 10 bases. In nucleotides, the CDR3 is TGTGCCAGCAGTTTGAGAAGTTCAAATCAGCCCCAGCATTTT. It yields the protein CASSLRSSNQPQHF. The full variable domain, completed using reference TRBV28 and TRBJ1-5, is DVKVTQSSRYLVKRTGEKVFLECVQDMDHENMFWYRQDPGLGLRLIYFSYDVKMKEKGDIPEGYSVSREKKERFSLILESASTNQTSMYLCASSLRSSNQPQHFGDGTRLSIL.

The V call is TRBV2, the J call TRBJ2-2; TRBD1 matches at 8 bases. The germline CDR1 and CDR2 sequences are SNHLY and FYNNEI. The length of the CDR3 is 16 residues. V was pared by 3 bases and J by 2 bases, with 5 bases of the junction left unmatched. CDR3 region: CASSDPTGVNTGELFF. CDR3 DNA sequence: TGTGCCAGCAGTGATCCGACAGGGGTAAACACCGGGGAGCTGTTTTTT.

The V call is TRBV4-2, the J call TRBJ1-2; D not certain. Trimming pared 1 base from V and 6 bases from J, leaving 6 bases between. The V gene's germline CDR1 is LGHNA and CDR2 YNFKEQ. CDR3 length equals 12 residues. CDR3 amino acids: CASSQGENGYTF. The CDR3 coding sequence is TGTGCCAGCAGCCAAGGAGAGAATGGCTACACCTTC.

This chain links TRBV27 with TRBJ2-1, with TRBD2 matching 8 bases. CDR1 MNHEY and CDR2 SMNVEV come from the germline V gene (reference sequence). This CDR3 has 17 amino acids. V shed 3 bases and J 0 bases; nucleotides not matched to a gene: 7. CDR3 DNA: TGTGCCAGCAGTTTCGAGACTAGCGCTTACTCCTACAATGAGCAGTTCTTC. Amino acids: CASSFETSAYSYNEQFF.

The chain is built from TRBV6-1 and TRBJ2-7, with D perhaps TRBD1 (6 bases). In germline, CDR1 is MNHNS, CDR2 SASEGT. This CDR3 has 14 amino acids. V was trimmed by 5 bases and J by 6 bases, leaving 17 bases between them. The CDR3 here is CASSPLRDNPEQYF. DNA of the CDR3: TGTGCCAGCAGTCCGCTTAGGGACAATCCCGAGCAGTACTTC.

The chain has TRBV9 and TRBJ1-1, with D perhaps TRBD1 (5 bases). Trimming stripped 3 bases from V and 1 base from J, with 7 bases between. Germline CDR1 is SGDLS and CDR2 is YYNGEE. The CDR3 has 13 amino acids. The CDR3 nucleotides read TGTGCCAGCAGCGCCCAGGGGAACACTGAAGCTTTCTTT. Its protein is CASSAQGNTEAFF. Full variable domain (outside the CDR3, taken from reference TRBV9 and TRBJ1-1): DSGVTQTPKHLITATGQRVTLRCSPRSGDLSVYWYQQSLDQGLQFLIQYYNGEERAKGNILERFSAQQFPDLHSELNLSSLELGDSALYFCASSAQGNTEAFFGQGTRLTVV.

This chain links TRBV7-3 with TRBJ2-3, with D maybe TRBD2 (6 bases). Trimming took 0 bases from V and 4 from J, leaving 11 bases between them. The CDR3 length is 15 residues. Germline CDR1 reads SGHTA; CDR2 reads FQGTGA. This CDR3 reads CASSLTGWGADTQYF. As DNA, the CDR3 is TGTGCCAGCAGCTTAACTGGTTGGGGGGCAGATACGCAGTATTTT.

Only one count was recorded for this clone. The chain combines TRBV5-1 with TRBJ2-7; 9 bases match TRBD2. Germline CDR1 is SGHRS and CDR2 is YFSETQ. Trimming cost V 0 bases and J 1 base; bases outside gene matches: 8. The CDR3 totals 17 residues. The CDR3 here is CASSLVASGTPSYEQYF. The CDR3 bases are TGCGCCAGCAGCTTGGTCGCTAGCGGGACACCTTCCTACGAGCAGTACTTC.

This rearrangement joins TRBV15 to TRBJ2-7, with TRBD1 matching 9 bases. J was trimmed by 3 bases and V by 8 bases; bases with no gene match: 8. In germline, CDR1 is LNHNV, CDR2 YYDKDF (reference sequence). The CDR3 loop spans 14 amino acids. In DNA, the CDR3 is TGTGCCACCGGGTTTACAGGGGGCATCTACGAGCAGTACTTC. This translates into CATGFTGGIYEQYF.

This clone appeared once. The V call is TRBV5-6, the J call TRBJ1-2, with D maybe TRBD1 (5 bases). The CDR3 spans 16 residues. CDR1 SGHDT and CDR2 YYEEEE come from the germline V gene. Trimming stripped 1 base from V and 4 bases from J, with 17 bases between. Here the CDR3 reads CASSLTTGSGGYGYTF. CDR3 nucleotides: TGTGCCAGCAGCTTGACTACAGGTTCGGGTGGCTATGGCTACACCTTC.

The rearrangement links TRBV5-8 to TRBJ1-6, with D possibly being TRBD1 (5 bases). The CDR3 is 14 residues long. The germline V gene has CDR1 SGHTS and CDR2 YDEGEE. V lost 4 bases, J lost 8 bases, and 13 bases lay in between. This CDR3 reads CASSPTADYSPLHF. Written as DNA, the CDR3 is TGTGCCAGCAGCCCGACAGCCGATTATTCACCCCTCCACTTT.

This sequence joins TRBV7-9 and TRBJ1-6, with TRBD1 as a possible D gene (5 bases). CDR1 and CDR2 (germline): SEHNR, FQNEAQ (reference sequence). The CDR3 sequence is 18 residues long. V lost 7 bases to trimming and J lost 8 bases, with 27 bases between them. The CDR3 reads CASTRNPFRVGGDSPLHF. DNA for the CDR3: TGTGCCAGCACTCGTAACCCGTTCCGCGTCGGGGGGGATTCACCCCTCCACTTT. The full variable domain, its missing parts supplied by reference TRBV7-9 and TRBJ1-6, is DTGVSQNPRHKITKRGQNVTFRCDPISEHNRLYWYRQTLGQGPEFLTYFQNEAQLEKSRLLSDRFSAERPKGSFSTLEIQRTEQGDSAMYLCASTRNPFRVGGDSPLHFGNGTRLTVT.